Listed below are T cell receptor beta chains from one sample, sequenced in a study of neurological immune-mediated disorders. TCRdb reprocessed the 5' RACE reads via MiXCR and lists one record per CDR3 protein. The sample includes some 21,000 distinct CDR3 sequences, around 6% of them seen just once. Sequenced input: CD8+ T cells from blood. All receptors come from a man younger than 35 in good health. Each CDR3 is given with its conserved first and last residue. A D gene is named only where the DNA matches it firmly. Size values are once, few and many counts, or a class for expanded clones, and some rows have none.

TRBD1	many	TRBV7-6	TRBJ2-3	CASSSQGAIADTQYF	TGTGCCAGCAGCTCACAGGGGGCGATCGCAGATACGCAGTATTTT
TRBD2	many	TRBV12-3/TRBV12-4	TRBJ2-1	CASSFGLAGGTTGQFF	TGTGCCAGCAGTTTTGGTCTAGCGGGGGGCACAACGGGGCAGTTCTTC
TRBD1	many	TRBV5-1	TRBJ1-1	CASSSWTGGDVFF	TGCGCCAGCAGCTCGTGGACAGGGGGCGACGTTTTCTTT
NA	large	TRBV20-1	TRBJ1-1	CSARDEEGVEGEAFF	TGCAGTGCTAGAGATGAGGAGGGAGTGGAGGGTGAAGCTTTCTTT
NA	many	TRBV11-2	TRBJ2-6	CASSHSSGGRIPRMANVLTF	TGTGCCAGCAGCCACTCTTCCGGGGGCAGGATCCCTCGAATGGCCAACGTCCTGACTTTC
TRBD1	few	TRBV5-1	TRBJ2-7	CASSLIGRGLSIYEQYF	TGCGCCAGCAGCTTGATCGGCAGGGGGCTATCGATTTACGAGCAGTACTTC
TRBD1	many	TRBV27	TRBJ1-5	CASSWGQGVNQPQHF	TGTGCCAGCAGCTGGGGACAGGGCGTCAATCAGCCCCAGCATTTT
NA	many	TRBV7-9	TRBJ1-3	CASTGGYGNTIYF	TGTGCCAGCACTGGAGGCTATGGAAACACCATATATTTT
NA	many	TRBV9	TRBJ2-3	CASSVGSSPGDTQYF	TGTGCCAGCAGCGTAGGGTCAAGTCCGGGAGATACGCAGTATTTT
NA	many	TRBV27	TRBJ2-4	CASSLSAPGAPLAKNIQYF	TGTGCCAGCAGTTTATCGGCCCCAGGAGCCCCACTAGCCAAAAACATTCAGTACTTC
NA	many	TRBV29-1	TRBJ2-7	CSVEWGAQYEQYF	TGCAGCGTTGAGTGGGGGGCCCAATACGAGCAGTACTTC
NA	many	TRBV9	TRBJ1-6	CASSVDDNSPLHF	TGTGCCAGCAGCGTAGACGATAATTCACCCCTCCACTTT
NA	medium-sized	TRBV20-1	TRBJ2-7	CSARTRDTYEQYF	TGCAGTGCTCGGACACGGGATACCTACGAGCAGTACTTC
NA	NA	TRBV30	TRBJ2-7	CDWAEIYEQYF	TGTGACTGGGCCGAAATCTACGAGCAGTACTTC
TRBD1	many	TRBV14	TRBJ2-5	CASSQTEDRGQETQYF	TGTGCCAGCAGCCAAACAGAGGACAGGGGCCAAGAGACCCAGTACTTC
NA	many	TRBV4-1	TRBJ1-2	CASSQGDLGYGYTF	TGCGCCAGCAGCCAAGGGGACCTCGGCTATGGCTACACCTTC
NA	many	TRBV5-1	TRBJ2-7	CASSLMETGTEYEQYF	TGCGCCAGCAGCTTGATGGAGACCGGGACGGAATACGAGCAGTACTTC
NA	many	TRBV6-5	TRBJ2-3	CASSVGGATDTQYF	TGTGCCAGCAGCGTGGGGGGGGCCACAGATACGCAGTATTTT
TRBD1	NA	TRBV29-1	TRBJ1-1	CSSETGAPEAFF	TGCAGCTCGGAGACAGGGGCCCCTGAAGCTTTCTTT
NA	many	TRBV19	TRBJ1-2	CASSPGFFGYTF	TGTGCCAGTAGTCCGGGGTTTTTTGGCTACACCTTC
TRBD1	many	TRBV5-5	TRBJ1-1	CASSRRQGGGTEAFF	TGTGCCAGCAGCCGACGACAGGGAGGTGGCACTGAAGCTTTCTTT
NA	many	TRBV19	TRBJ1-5	CASSPGWGNQPQHF	TGTGCCAGTAGCCCTGGTTGGGGCAATCAGCCCCAGCATTTT
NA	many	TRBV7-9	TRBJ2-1	CASSLAGFGRLDNEQFF	TGTGCCAGCAGCTTAGCGGGTTTTGGACGGCTCGACAATGAGCAGTTCTTC
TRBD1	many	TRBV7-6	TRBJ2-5	CASSQGGTGGETQYF	TGTGCCAGCAGCCAGGGAGGGACAGGGGGGGAGACCCAGTACTTC
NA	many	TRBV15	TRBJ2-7	CATSRGTAGYEQYF	TGTGCCACCAGCAGAGGCACAGCAGGCTACGAGCAGTACTTC
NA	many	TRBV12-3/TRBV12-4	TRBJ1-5	CASSLEGGNQPQHF	TGTGCCAGCAGTTTAGAGGGTGGCAATCAGCCCCAGCATTTT
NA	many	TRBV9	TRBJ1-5	CASSATGVNQPQHF	TGTGCCAGCAGCGCGACAGGTGTCAATCAGCCCCAGCATTTT
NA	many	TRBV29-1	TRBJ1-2	CSAHGGPSNYGYTF	TGCAGCGCCCATGGGGGGCCCTCAAACTATGGCTACACCTTC
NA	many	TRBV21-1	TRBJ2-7	CASTRNRDGPLDEQYF	TGTGCCAGCACCCGCAACCGGGACGGTCCCTTGGACGAGCAGTACTTC
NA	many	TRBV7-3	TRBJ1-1	CASSPGRYTEAFF	TGTGCCAGCAGCCCCGGGAGATACACTGAAGCTTTCTTT
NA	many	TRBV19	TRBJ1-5	CASSWGGDDNQPQHF	TGTGCCAGTAGTTGGGGAGGTGACGACAATCAGCCCCAGCATTTT
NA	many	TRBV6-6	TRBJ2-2	CATYPVRAGELFF	TGTGCCACCTACCCAGTCAGAGCCGGGGAGCTGTTTTTT
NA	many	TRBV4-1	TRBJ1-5	CASSQGTGGQPQHF	TGCGCCAGCAGCCAAGGTACGGGGGGGCAGCCCCAGCATTTT
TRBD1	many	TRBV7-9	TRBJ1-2	CASSWTGSNYGYTF	TGTGCCAGCAGCTGGACAGGGTCTAACTATGGCTACACCTTC
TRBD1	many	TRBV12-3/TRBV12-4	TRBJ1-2	CASSPPGQGAHGYTF	TGTGCCAGCAGTCCCCCGGGACAGGGGGCTCACGGCTACACCTTC
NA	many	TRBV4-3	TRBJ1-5	CASSQAPYINNQPQHF	TGCGCCAGCAGCCAAGCCCCCTATATCAACAATCAGCCCCAGCATTTT
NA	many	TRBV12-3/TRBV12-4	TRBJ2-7	CASSFSSGVGYEQYF	TGTGCCAGCAGTTTTTCGTCGGGGGTTGGGTACGAGCAGTACTTC
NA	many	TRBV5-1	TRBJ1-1	CASSLDPAAPEAFF	TGCGCCAGCAGCTTGGACCCAGCCGCCCCCGAAGCTTTCTTT
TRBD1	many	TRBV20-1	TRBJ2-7	CSASDRDSYEQYF	TGCAGTGCTAGTGACAGGGACTCCTACGAGCAGTACTTC